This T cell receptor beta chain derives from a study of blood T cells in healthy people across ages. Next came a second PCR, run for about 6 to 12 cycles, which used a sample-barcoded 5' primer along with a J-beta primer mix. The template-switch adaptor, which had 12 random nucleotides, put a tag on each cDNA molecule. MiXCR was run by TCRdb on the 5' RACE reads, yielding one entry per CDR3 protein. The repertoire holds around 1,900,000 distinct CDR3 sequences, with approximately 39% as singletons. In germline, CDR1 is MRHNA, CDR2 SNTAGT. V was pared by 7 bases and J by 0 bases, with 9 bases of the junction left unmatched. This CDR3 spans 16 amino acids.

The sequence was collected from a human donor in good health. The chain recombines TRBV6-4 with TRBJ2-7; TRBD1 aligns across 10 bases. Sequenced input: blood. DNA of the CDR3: TGTGCCAGCATCACAAAGGGGACAGGGGTCTCCTACGAGCAGTACTTC. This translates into CASITKGTGVSYEQYF.